A selection of T cell receptor beta chains follows, all from one sample in a study of cytomegalovirus exposure and HLA in healthy donors. TCRdb keeps only in-frame clones here, not all; method: immunoSEQ multiplex PCR. The sample carries 150,000 or so clones, about 80% recorded once. What was sequenced was PBMCs. These receptors were collected from a woman aged 45-59 years in good health and CMV-seropositive. Each CDR3 is given with its conserved first and last residue. Each record gives: J gene, CDR3 length, D gene, clone size, V gene, CDR3 protein, CDR3 DNA. The D gene is left open where the match is weak. Rows may omit the clone size; those that give it use once, few, many or a size class.

j_gene: TRBJ2-2; len: 17; d_gene: TRBD2; abundance: -; v_gene: TRBV9; CDR3aa: CASSALGGTSGIGELFF; CDR3nt: TGTGCCAGCAGCGCCCTAGGGGGGACTAGCGGGATCGGGGAGCTGTTTTTT
j_gene: TRBJ2-3; len: 12; d_gene: -; abundance: -; v_gene: TRBV6-5; CDR3aa: CASSPNGDTQYF; CDR3nt: TGTGCCAGCAGCCCGAACGGGGATACGCAGTATTTT
j_gene: TRBJ1-6; len: 16; d_gene: -; abundance: -; v_gene: TRBV2; CDR3aa: CASSQRQSSYNSPLHF; CDR3nt: TGTGCCAGCAGCCAACGACAGAGCTCCTATAATTCACCCCTCCACTTT
j_gene: TRBJ1-6; len: 14; d_gene: TRBD1; abundance: -; v_gene: TRBV6-1; CDR3aa: CASSVETGSSPLHF; CDR3nt: TGTGCCAGCAGTGTGGAGACAGGGAGTTCACCCCTCCACTTT
j_gene: TRBJ2-1; len: 13; d_gene: -; abundance: -; v_gene: TRBV6-1; CDR3aa: CASSGQRGNEQFF; CDR3nt: TGTGCCAGCAGCGGACAGCGAGGGAATGAGCAGTTCTTC
j_gene: TRBJ1-2; len: 12; d_gene: -; abundance: -; v_gene: TRBV5-1; CDR3aa: CASSAAGNGYTF; CDR3nt: TGCGCCAGCTCGGCGGCAGGGAATGGCTACACCTTC
j_gene: TRBJ2-7; len: 14; d_gene: -; abundance: -; v_gene: TRBV6-6; CDR3aa: CASTAGPQAYEQYF; CDR3nt: TGTGCCAGCACCGCGGGACCTCAAGCATACGAGCAGTACTTC
j_gene: TRBJ2-7; len: 14; d_gene: TRBD1; abundance: once; v_gene: TRBV7-9; CDR3aa: CASSLPGQPYEQYF; CDR3nt: TGTGCCAGCAGCCTGCCGGGACAGCCCTACGAGCAGTACTTC
j_gene: TRBJ1-3; len: 11; d_gene: -; abundance: few; v_gene: TRBV29-1; CDR3aa: CSVYIGNTIYF; CDR3nt: TGCAGCGTTTATATCGGAAACACCATATATTTT
j_gene: TRBJ2-7; len: 14; d_gene: TRBD2; abundance: few; v_gene: TRBV6-1; CDR3aa: CASRLSGGSDEQYF; CDR3nt: TGTGCCAGCAGGCTTAGCGGGGGTAGCGACGAGCAGTACTTC
j_gene: TRBJ2-3; len: 15; d_gene: TRBD2; abundance: -; v_gene: TRBV6-5; CDR3aa: CASSRLAGGQGTQYF; CDR3nt: TGTGCCAGCAGTAGACTAGCGGGGGGGCAAGGTACGCAGTATTTT
j_gene: TRBJ1-1; len: 15; d_gene: TRBD1; abundance: -; v_gene: TRBV4-2; CDR3aa: CASSQKTGAGTEAFF; CDR3nt: TGTGCCAGCAGCCAAAAGACAGGGGCCGGCACTGAAGCTTTCTTT
j_gene: TRBJ2-4; len: 14; d_gene: TRBD1; abundance: -; v_gene: TRBV6-6; CDR3aa: CASSNRGPWDIQYF; CDR3nt: TGTGCCAGCAGTAACAGGGGGCCGTGGGACATTCAGTACTTC
j_gene: TRBJ1-1; len: 14; d_gene: -; abundance: once; v_gene: TRBV18; CDR3aa: CASSPPLGSTEAFF; CDR3nt: TGTGCCAGCTCACCACCTCTGGGGAGCACTGAAGCTTTCTTT
j_gene: TRBJ1-6; len: 17; d_gene: -; abundance: -; v_gene: TRBV19; CDR3aa: CASSIDSAGQYNSPLHF; CDR3nt: TGTGCCAGTAGTATAGATTCGGCAGGCCAGTATAATTCACCCCTCCACTTT
j_gene: TRBJ1-4; len: 15; d_gene: TRBD1; abundance: once; v_gene: TRBV4-3; CDR3aa: CASSLGTGGGEKLFF; CDR3nt: TGCGCCAGCAGCCTCGGGACAGGGGGAGGAGAAAAACTGTTTTTT
j_gene: TRBJ2-7; len: 12; d_gene: -; abundance: -; v_gene: TRBV29-1; CDR3aa: CSAVRLNAEQYF; CDR3nt: TGCAGCGCTGTGCGACTGAACGCCGAGCAGTACTTC
j_gene: TRBJ2-4; len: 17; d_gene: -; abundance: -; v_gene: TRBV10-1; CDR3aa: CASDGHRAPLAKNIQYF; CDR3nt: TGCGCCAGCGACGGTCACAGGGCTCCTCTAGCCAAAAACATTCAGTACTTC
j_gene: TRBJ1-2; len: 14; d_gene: -; abundance: -; v_gene: TRBV14; CDR3aa: CASSQDWQFYGYTF; CDR3nt: TGTGCCAGCAGCCAAGACTGGCAGTTCTATGGCTACACCTTC
j_gene: TRBJ2-2; len: 16; d_gene: TRBD2; abundance: -; v_gene: TRBV5-1; CDR3aa: CASSLLSRGGAGELFF; CDR3nt: TGCGCCAGCAGCTTGTTATCGCGGGGGGGAGCCGGGGAGCTGTTTTTT
j_gene: TRBJ2-1; len: 11; d_gene: TRBD2; abundance: -; v_gene: TRBV6-6; CDR3aa: CATTAGGKQFF; CDR3nt: TGTGCCACCACAGCGGGGGGGAAGCAGTTCTTC
j_gene: TRBJ2-1; len: 17; d_gene: TRBD1; abundance: -; v_gene: TRBV25-1; CDR3aa: CASSALGDRGLSNEQFF; CDR3nt: TGTGCCAGCAGTGCCCTGGGGGACAGGGGGCTAAGCAATGAGCAGTTCTTC
j_gene: TRBJ1-1; len: 13; d_gene: -; abundance: -; v_gene: TRBV30; CDR3aa: CAWSVLEYTEAFF; CDR3nt: TGTGCCTGGAGTGTACTCGAGTACACTGAAGCTTTCTTT
j_gene: TRBJ2-7; len: 13; d_gene: TRBD2; abundance: -; v_gene: TRBV6-1; CDR3aa: CASRGGETYEQYF; CDR3nt: TGTGCCAGCAGGGGAGGGGAGACCTACGAGCAGTACTTC
j_gene: TRBJ2-2; len: 15; d_gene: -; abundance: -; v_gene: TRBV2; CDR3aa: CASSTEQGSAGELFF; CDR3nt: TGTGCCAGCAGTACCGAACAGGGTTCGGCCGGGGAGCTGTTTTTT
j_gene: TRBJ1-6; len: 12; d_gene: -; abundance: -; v_gene: TRBV6-6; CDR3aa: CASSLQYSPLHF; CDR3nt: TGTGCCAGCAGTCTACAGTATTCACCCCTCCACTTT
j_gene: TRBJ1-5; len: 15; d_gene: TRBD1; abundance: -; v_gene: TRBV6-5; CDR3aa: CASSSGQGSNQPQHF; CDR3nt: TGTGCCAGCAGTTCCGGACAGGGTAGCAATCAGCCCCAGCATTTT
j_gene: TRBJ2-3; len: 15; d_gene: -; abundance: -; v_gene: TRBV15; CDR3aa: CATTAGLAGPDTQYF; CDR3nt: TGTGCCACGACGGCGGGATTGGCGGGGCCAGATACGCAGTATTTT
j_gene: TRBJ1-2; len: 13; d_gene: -; abundance: once; v_gene: TRBV6-1; CDR3aa: CASSYLGADGYTF; CDR3nt: TGTGCCAGCAGTTATTTAGGGGCTGATGGCTACACCTTC
j_gene: TRBJ2-2; len: 16; d_gene: -; abundance: -; v_gene: TRBV4-1; CDR3aa: CASSHFSGPNTGELFF; CDR3nt: TGCGCCAGCAGCCATTTTAGCGGCCCGAACACCGGGGAGCTGTTTTTT
j_gene: TRBJ1-4; len: 16; d_gene: -; abundance: -; v_gene: TRBV7-9; CDR3aa: CASSLGAGLTNEKLFF; CDR3nt: TGTGCCAGCAGCTTAGGGGCTGGATTGACTAATGAAAAACTGTTTTTT
j_gene: TRBJ2-7; len: 15; d_gene: TRBD2; abundance: once; v_gene: TRBV7-2; CDR3aa: CASSPAGGEFHEQYF; CDR3nt: TGTGCCAGCAGCCCCGCGGGGGGCGAGTTCCACGAGCAGTACTTC
j_gene: TRBJ1-4; len: 16; d_gene: TRBD1; abundance: -; v_gene: TRBV5-1; CDR3aa: CASSSPTGGDREKLFF; CDR3nt: TGCGCCAGCAGCTCGCCAACAGGGGGCGATCGTGAAAAACTGTTTTTT
j_gene: TRBJ1-1; len: 15; d_gene: TRBD1; abundance: -; v_gene: TRBV25-1; CDR3aa: CASSPLDRGNTEAFF; CDR3nt: TGTGCCAGCAGCCCCCTAGACAGGGGAAACACTGAAGCTTTCTTT
j_gene: TRBJ1-4; len: 16; d_gene: TRBD1; abundance: -; v_gene: TRBV5-6; CDR3aa: CASSLATGTGGEKLFF; CDR3nt: TGTGCCAGCAGCTTGGCCACCGGGACAGGGGGTGAAAAACTGTTTTTT
j_gene: TRBJ1-2; len: 13; d_gene: TRBD1; abundance: few; v_gene: TRBV5-6; CDR3aa: CASSIQGTFGYTF; CDR3nt: TGTGCCAGCAGCATACAGGGGACGTTTGGCTACACCTTC
j_gene: TRBJ2-7; len: 12; d_gene: -; abundance: -; v_gene: TRBV6-6; CDR3aa: CASSYSIDEQYF; CDR3nt: TGTGCCAGCAGTTACTCGATAGACGAGCAGTACTTC
j_gene: TRBJ1-2; len: 15; d_gene: -; abundance: once; v_gene: TRBV27; CDR3aa: CASSLSLSGAYGYTF; CDR3nt: TGTGCCAGCAGTTTATCCCTCTCAGGGGCCTATGGCTACACCTTC
j_gene: TRBJ1-4; len: 15; d_gene: -; abundance: -; v_gene: TRBV4-1; CDR3aa: CASSQDGVGNEKLFF; CDR3nt: TGCGCCAGCAGCCAAGATGGAGTGGGTAATGAAAAACTGTTTTTT
j_gene: TRBJ1-6; len: 16; d_gene: -; abundance: -; v_gene: TRBV5-6; CDR3aa: CASSPGRGSYNSPLHF; CDR3nt: TGTGCCAGCAGCCCTGGGCGGGGGTCCTATAATTCACCCCTCCACTTT